Following are 4 T cell receptor beta chains from one sample sequenced in a study of post-analysis software for immune sequencing data. Study-wide findings and caveats: The study found TRBV5-6, TRBV5-1 and TRBV20-1 among a handful of TRBV segments more frequent in patients than controls.

Tagging with unique molecular identifiers was a feature of the TCR beta cDNA libraries. TCRdb used MiXCR to reprocess the PCR reads, holding one entry per CDR3 protein. Of almost 700,000 distinct CDR3 sequences detected, approximately 60% appear once; the ten largest clones hold approximately 11%. No antigen has been assigned to these receptors. Input material: blood. Receptors were obtained from a girl aged 2-10 years with multiple sclerosis.

The rearrangement uses TRBV3-1 and TRBJ2-4, with D tentatively TRBD1 (6 bases). The closer fit of TRBJ2-7 to the DNA end suggests the J call may be wrong. CDR1 and CDR2 from the germline V gene are LGHDT and YNNKEL (reference sequence). The CDR3 totals 15 residues. The DNA of the CDR3 is TGTGCCAGCAGCCATTTAACCGGACAGCGTCTCGAGCAGTACTTC. It codes for CASSHLTGQRLEQYF.

The chain has TRBV6-2 or TRBV6-3 and TRBJ2-5; 8 bases match TRBD2. Germline CDR1 MNHEY, CDR2 SVGEGT. V lost 4 bases and J lost 11; bases outside the gene matches: 6. CDR3 length equals 12 residues. CDR3 in amino acids: CASSSAAGVQYF. The CDR3 nucleotides read TGTGCCAGCAGTTCTGCAGCGGGGGTTCAGTACTTC.

V usage is TRBV29-1 and J usage is TRBJ2-1; 15 nucleotides align to TRBD2. The CDR3 totals 17 residues. Trimming took 6 bases from V and 4 from J; bases not matched to a gene: 10. Germline values: CDR1 SQVTM, CDR2 ANQGSEA. The chain's CDR3 is CSVHPGTSGRTYNEQFF. In nucleotides, the CDR3 is TGCAGCGTCCACCCCGGGACTAGCGGGAGGACGTACAATGAGCAGTTCTTC.

This chain joins TRBV3-1 and TRBJ1-5, with a possible D match to TRBD1 (6 bases). The CDR3 extends over 16 amino acids. The V gene lost 1 base and the J gene lost 2 bases, with 12 bases spanning the gap. Looked up from germline, CDR1 is LGHDT and CDR2 is YNNKEL (reference sequence). CDR3 sequence: CASSQGAGAGNQPQHF. CDR3 DNA: TGTGCCAGCAGCCAAGGGGCAGGGGCTGGCAATCAGCCCCAGCATTTT. Using reference TRBV3-1 and TRBJ1-5 for the parts outside the CDR3, the full variable domain is DTAVSQTPKYLVTQMGNDKSIKCEQNLGHDTMYWYKQDSKKFLKIMFSYNNKELIINETVPNRFSPKSPDKAHLNLHINSLELGDSAVYFCASSQGAGAGNQPQHFGDGTRLSIL.